These T cell receptor beta chains were read from a single sample in a study of shared clonotypes between healthy human individuals. This table comes from immunoSEQ multiplex PCR, and its TCRdb copy is limited to in-frame clones, with some not included. Among 400,000 to 500,000 clones listed, 65% to 80% were seen once. The sequenced sample consisted of PBMCs. The receptors were sampled from a middle-aged woman in good health. Some clones in this sample may be carry-over from other donors' samples. The conserved cysteine and the conserved F or W are not part of the CDR3 here.

v_call,j_call,cdr3_aa
TRBV4-1,TRBJ1-3,ASSQAPTGASGNTIY
TRBV5-1,TRBJ2-3,ASSGGPGLAEDTQY
TRBV6-5,TRBJ2-7,ATRRDKGMREQY
TRBV27,TRBJ2-1,ASSRRLAGQAYNEQF
TRBV30,TRBJ1-5,AWGPRQSWGQPQH
TRBV7-3,TRBJ2-3,ASSLRGGRADTQY
TRBV11-3,TRBJ2-1,ASSSEGRYNEQF
TRBV2,TRBJ2-2,ASSHGAGTNTGELF
TRBV5-1,TRBJ2-1,ASSFLTESSYNEQF
TRBV12-5,TRBJ2-2,ASGFSPANTGELF
TRBV25-1,TRBJ2-3,ASSDPRRTDTQY
TRBV5-1,TRBJ2-1,ASSLELWGRPLADEQF
TRBV19,TRBJ2-5,ASSTGTGRKTQY
TRBV28,TRBJ1-1,ASEQNTEAF
TRBV15,TRBJ2-2,ATSRGDRGSDGELF
TRBV11-2,TRBJ2-7,ASSIELAGSGRDEQY
TRBV5-1,TRBJ2-2,ASSLARGNTGELF
TRBV10-3,TRBJ1-2,ATYDQSTGLIYGYT
TRBV6-1,TRBJ1-1,ASTPRAREAF
TRBV5-1,TRBJ2-7,ASSRLQGAYEQY
TRBV6-1,TRBJ1-5,ASSEARVQPQH
TRBV7-2,TRBJ2-1,ASSLVGLAGGNEQF
TRBV2,TRBJ1-5,AGSRGARGPQH
TRBV30,TRBJ2-6,AWAGSGANVLT
TRBV27,TRBJ2-7,ASSRGLAPYEQY
TRBV7-9,TRBJ1-4,ASSRPGTAEKLF
TRBV7-2,TRBJ2-3,ASSLERADTQY
TRBV7-2,TRBJ2-1,ASSEWGSPAQF
TRBV29-1,TRBJ2-7,SVVTDTYEQY
TRBV18,TRBJ1-2,ASSPTPGAGGYT
TRBV18,TRBJ1-4,ASSPGQGGEKLF
TRBV5-4,TRBJ2-1,ASSQDASGQQF
TRBV6-5,TRBJ2-7,ASSYSVWDSYEQY
TRBV15,TRBJ2-7,ATRAPVSYEQY
TRBV5-4,TRBJ2-1,ASSWDWIDNEQF
TRBV6-5,TRBJ1-1,ASSYARRTVNTEAF
TRBV4-3,TRBJ2-1,ASSQGWREGNEQF
TRBV7-9,TRBJ2-2,ASIPVFPYRDLITGELF
TRBV11-3,TRBJ2-2,ASSLGSRVAPGELF
TRBV2,TRBJ1-5,ASSWDRGRQPQH
TRBV19,TRBJ2-3,ATSRGSADTQY
TRBV4-1,TRBJ2-7,ASSQGLAGGRYEQY
TRBV6-1,TRBJ1-2,ASSVGQNYGYT
TRBV20-1,TRBJ2-7,SAMGLLEQY
TRBV6-5,TRBJ1-2,ASRGHNYGYT
TRBV2,TRBJ2-1,ASSETGVRDNEQF
TRBV28,TRBJ2-2,ASSFRGFTGELF
TRBV15,TRBJ2-7,ATSRGTDNYEQY
TRBV9,TRBJ2-7,ASSPRTGGEQY
TRBV18,TRBJ2-2,ASSRQRTSGRENTGELF
TRBV5-1,TRBJ2-3,ASRPQEGNTQY
TRBV30,TRBJ2-2,AWSVPAGVANTGELF
TRBV29-1,TRBJ2-5,SVDIHRVPQETQY
TRBV4-3,TRBJ2-7,ASSQDVLAGTYEQY
TRBV15,TRBJ1-4,ATTSQRRRTNEKLF
TRBV6-1,TRBJ2-3,ASSETLAGGGY